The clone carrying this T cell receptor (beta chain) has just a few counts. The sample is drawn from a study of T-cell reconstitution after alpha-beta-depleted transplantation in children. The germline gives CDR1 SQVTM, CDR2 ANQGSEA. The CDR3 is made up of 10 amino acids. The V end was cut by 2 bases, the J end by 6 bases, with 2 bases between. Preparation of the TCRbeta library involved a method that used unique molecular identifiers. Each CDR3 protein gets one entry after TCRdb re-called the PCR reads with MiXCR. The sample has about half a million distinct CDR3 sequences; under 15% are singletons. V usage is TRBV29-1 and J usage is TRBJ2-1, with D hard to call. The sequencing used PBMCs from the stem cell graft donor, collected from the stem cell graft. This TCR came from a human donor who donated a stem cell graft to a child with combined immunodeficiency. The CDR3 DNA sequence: TGCAGCGTTGAATTCAATGAGCAGTTCTTC. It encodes CSVEFNEQFF.